This T cell receptor beta chain was retrieved from a study of long-term antiretroviral therapy in people with HIV. Study-wide context: Collection dates of the earliest samples fall about a decade before the 2015 immediate-ART recommendation.

This clone has a single count. Its antigen is unidentified. Study-level results: Repertoires with HIV possessed tighter CDR3 length spans than those of controls. Collection of the blood, which took place between the mid-2000s and the late 2010s, possibly occurred under older ART regimens.

The run of the v3.0 immunoSEQ assay was at survey level. Sequencing had a target that covered about 35,000-55,000 T-cell genomes per sample. Repertoires were generated with immunoSEQ multiplex PCR, while TCRdb's copy carries only in-frame clones and drops some. Of under 40,000 clones in the sample, approximately 80% were seen once. The TCR was taken from a man between 18 and 35 years old with HIV. The sample consisted of unsorted PBMCs, taken 0.3 years after starting antiretroviral therapy.

The chain's CDR3 is CASSLEGTSGGNEQFF. In DNA, the CDR3 is TGTGCCAGCAGCTTAGAGGGGACTAGCGGGGGCAATGAGCAGTTCTTC. The genes are TRBV11-2 and TRBJ2-1; TRBD2 matches 14 bases. The CDR3 sequence is 16 residues long. The germline V gene encodes CDR1 SGHAT and CDR2 FQNNGV. With V trimmed by 0 bases and J by 6 bases, 1 base remained unmatched.